This T cell receptor (beta chain) was found in a study of persistence of HIV-infected CD4 T cells. The overall study: Multiple blood draws of up to about 180 mL, except a couple of donors with single leukapheresis.

Lysates of CMV-infected fibroblasts at 9.5 to 10 ug/mL stimulated these cells. CD40L/CD69 double-negative CD45RO-high memory CD4+ T cells were collected. Study observations and caveats: Antigen-responding cells were enriched for degenerate expanded CDR3beta sequences. CMV- and Gag-responding cells had lower TCRbeta richness than CD3/CD28-responding cells.

Concerning this clone itself: Antigen unknown. Other DNA variants within this sample encode the same CDR3.

The immunoSEQ assay was version 4, run in survey mode. TCRdb's table, derived via immunoSEQ multiplex PCR, lists solely in-frame clones and lacks some. The sample contains about 37,000 clones, approximately 80% of which appear only once. CDR3 size: 14 residues. Between the trimmed V and J ends, which lost 6 bases and 0 bases, there was a span of 6 bases. Germline V gene sequence: CDR1 MNHEY, CDR2 SMNVEV (reference sequence). The chain has TRBV27 and TRBJ1-6; D may be TRBD1 (5 bases). The TCR sequence derives from an adult man with HIV who was CMV-seropositive. The source material was CD4+ T cells sorted from PBMCs after approximately 18-hour stimulation, sampled from a patient who received antiretroviral therapy. CDR3 amino acids: CASRGDSYNSPLHF. CDR3 bases: TGTGCCAGCAGAGGGGACTCCTATAATTCACCCCTCCACTTT.